The rows below give T cell receptor beta chains drawn from one sample of a study of T cell repertoires in aging, cancer and after chemotherapy. One entry per CDR3 protein results from TCRdb running MiXCR on the multiplex PCR reads. The table shows 2,000 to 2,500 distinct CDR3 sequences, with 23% occurring only once. Sequencing input: blood. These TCRs come from a human donor with a solid tumor. CDR3s include the opening cysteine and the closing phenylalanine or tryptophan.

TRBV27	TRBJ1-3	CASTRLWGRGQGITGNTIYF
TRBV20-1	TRBJ1-5	CSAEDTSNQPQHF
TRBV11-1	TRBJ2-3	CASRRGDRVDGDTQYF
TRBV9	TRBJ2-1	CASSVAGTSDDEQFF
TRBV5-1	TRBJ2-1	CASTLGGGAGNEQFF
TRBV12-3/TRBV12-4	TRBJ2-2	CASSRTGLELFF
TRBV14	TRBJ1-2	CASSLRGRGGYGYTF
TRBV5-1	TRBJ2-1	CASSAGGNSYNEQFF
TRBV7-6	TRBJ2-5	CASSLATLGTQYF
TRBV7-9	TRBJ1-1	CASSLARGRMGAEAFF
TRBV5-6	TRBJ2-5	CASSSGLAGEETQYF
TRBV6-6	TRBJ1-4	CASRGGINEKLFF
TRBV6-2/TRBV6-3	TRBJ2-7	CASRDHGLAGVLSYEQYF
TRBV29-1	TRBJ1-2	CSVEGLSYGYTF
TRBV19	TRBJ2-2	CASSVARGTGELFF
TRBV4-3	TRBJ2-1	CASSQEGGAASSYNEQFF
TRBV13	TRBJ2-1	CASSPEGSGVYNEQFF
TRBV29-1	TRBJ2-5	CSVERWETQYF
TRBV12-3/TRBV12-4	TRBJ2-1	CASSLGGGRTSEQFF
TRBV6-5	TRBJ2-2	CASSYFGPATGELFF
TRBV4-3	TRBJ1-2	CASSQESGFDYGYTF
TRBV6-5	TRBJ2-7	CASSGQDRYEQYF
TRBV29-1	TRBJ2-2	CSGGAGSTGELFF
TRBV7-2	TRBJ2-5	CASSLRGTQYF
TRBV6-5	TRBJ2-4	CDSRELGIVAKNIQYF
TRBV7-6	TRBJ1-5	CASSQDYSNQPQHF
TRBV10-3	TRBJ2-7	CAISESETRQYF
TRBV27	TRBJ2-7	CASSFETNSHAEQYF
TRBV7-2	TRBJ2-7	CASSLGVHSYEQYF
TRBV7-2	TRBJ2-7	CASSRDREWPYGQYF